A single sample is the source of the 15 T cell receptor beta chains below, sequenced in a study of T cell responses to AZD1222 COVID-19 vaccine. TCRdb's table, derived via immunoSEQ multiplex PCR, lists solely in-frame clones and lacks some. The data show 80,000 to 100,000 clones, around nine tenths seen once. The sequencing here drew on peripheral blood, taken on day 0 of AZD1222 vaccination. The origin of the receptors is an adult in good health.

The V gene is TRBV12-3 or TRBV12-4, the J gene TRBJ1-3; D unclear. Trimming took 7 bases from V and 0 from J, leaving 7 bases between them. The CDR3 covers 13 residues. Here the CDR3 reads CASTPSSGNTIYF. CDR3 sequence (DNA): TGTGCCAGCACCCCGAGCTCTGGAAACACCATATATTTT.

This chain joins TRBV19 and TRBJ1-3; no clear D gene. Germline V lookup: CDR1 LNHDA, CDR2 SQIVND (reference sequence). This CDR3 has 16 residues. With 4 bases removed from V and 1 base from J, the gap between germline ends came to 14 bases. CDR3 coding DNA: TGTGCCAGTAGTACCGCCCCAAGGCTTTCTGGAAACACCATATATTTT. Translation gives CASSTAPRLSGNTIYF.

This clone has more than one count but fewer than ten. The chain employs TRBV7-9 and TRBJ2-7, with 8 bases aligning to TRBD1. Losses at the gene ends were 4 bases for V and 10 bases for J; bases not matched to a gene: 9. The CDR3 extends over 13 amino acids. The germline CDR1 and CDR2 sequences are SEHNR and FQNEAQ (reference sequence). CDR3 nucleotides: TGTGCCAGCAGCTGGGGGCAGGGGGCAGATCAGTACTTC. This encodes CASSWGQGADQYF. Full variable domain (rest looked up from reference TRBV7-9 and TRBJ2-7): DTGVSQNPRHKITKRGQNVTFRCDPISEHNRLYWYRQTLGQGPEFLTYFQNEAQLEKSRLLSDRFSAERPKGSFSTLEIQRTEQGDSAMYLCASSWGQGADQYFGPGTRLTVT.

The J gene is TRBJ1-4, the V gene TRBV6-5, with TRBD1 matching 8 bases. CDR3 length: 12 amino acids. Trimming at V came to 8 bases and at J to 9 bases, leaving 5 bases not matched to a gene. Germline V gene lookup returns CDR1 MNHEY and CDR2 SVGAGI. The CDR3 DNA reads TGTGCCAGCGGGACAGGCCTGAAAAAACTGTTTTTT. This translates into CASGTGLKKLFF.

The chain carries TRBV29-1 and TRBJ1-2; 10 positions match TRBD1. The junction had 6 bases not matched to a gene; V was cut back by 4 bases and J by 4 bases. The CDR3 contains 14 residues. Germline CDR1 SQVTM, CDR2 ANQGSEA. CDR3 sequence (DNA): TGCAGCGTTGCGTCATGGGACAGGGGCTATGGCTACACCTTC. This sequence encodes CSVASWDRGYGYTF.

This sequence joins TRBV7-9 and TRBJ2-1, with 8 bases that match TRBD2. CDR3 size: 16 residues. Losses at the gene ends were 4 bases for V and 7 bases for J; bases not matched to a gene: 12. Germline V gene data show CDR1 as SEHNR and CDR2 as FQNEAQ (reference sequence). This CDR3 is CASSSPRLAGENEQFF. The CDR3 nucleotides are TGTGCCAGCAGCTCTCCCCGGCTAGCGGGTGAGAATGAGCAGTTCTTC.

This sequence joins TRBV13 and TRBJ2-7, with TRBD2 as a possible D gene (6 bases). CDR1 PRHDT and CDR2 FYEKMQ come from the germline V gene (reference sequence). The CDR3 extends over 13 amino acids. The ends were cut back, 5 bases at V and 1 base at J, with 9 bases in the middle. CDR3 in DNA: TGTGCCAGCAGCGCGGGACGGTCCTACGAGCAGTACTTC. Encoded protein: CASSAGRSYEQYF. The full variable domain, rest sourced from reference TRBV13 and TRBJ2-7, is AAGVIQSPRHLIKEKRETATLKCYPIPRHDTVYWYQQGPGQDPQFLISFYEKMQSDKGSIPDRFSAQQFSDYHSELNMSSLELGDSALYFCASSAGRSYEQYFGPGTRLTVT.

The chain uses TRBV19 and TRBJ2-7; D is perhaps TRBD2 (5 bases). This CDR3 contains 15 residues. V lost 0 bases and J 2 bases, leaving 11 bases between the germline ends. Germline values: CDR1 LNHDA, CDR2 SQIVND (reference sequence). CDR3 amino acids: CASSIDIASPYEQYF. CDR3 in DNA: TGTGCCAGTAGTATAGATATAGCGTCTCCCTACGAGCAGTACTTC.

The chain joins TRBV28 to TRBJ1-6, with no clear D. Trimming pared 4 bases from V and 4 bases from J, leaving 14 bases between. In germline, CDR1 is MDHEN, CDR2 SYDVKM. This CDR3 has 16 amino acids. In nucleotides, the CDR3 is TGTGCCAGCAGTTCCTCTTACCGGGAGTATAATTCACCCCTCCACTTT. It encodes CASSSSYREYNSPLHF.

The chain carries TRBV2 and TRBJ1-5; TRBD1 matches at 8 bases. V lost 5 bases, J lost 6 bases, and 9 bases stayed unmatched. Germline-derived CDR1 and CDR2 are SNHLY and FYNNEI. CDR3 size: 15 residues. CDR3 coding DNA: TGTGCCAGCAGTTCCGGACAGGGTAGGAGTCAGCCCCAGCATTTT. Protein product: CASSSGQGRSQPQHF.

The rearrangement uses TRBV12-3 or TRBV12-4 and TRBJ1-1; D is uncertain. CDR3 size: 13 residues. Trimming pared 2 bases from V and 3 bases from J, leaving 7 bases between. CDR3 in amino acids: CASSLLAYTEAFF. The CDR3 DNA sequence: TGTGCCAGCAGTTTACTTGCGTACACTGAAGCTTTCTTT.

The chain carries TRBV7-9 and TRBJ1-6; perhaps TRBD1 as D (6 bases). The CDR3 runs 12 residues. V lost 8 bases and J 7 bases, leaving 9 bases between the germline ends. CDR1 SEHNR and CDR2 FQNEAQ come from the germline V gene (reference sequence). DNA for the CDR3: TGTGCCAGCGCACAGGGAAATTCACCCCTCCACTTT. Its protein product is CASAQGNSPLHF.

This chain links TRBV19 with TRBJ2-2, with 8 bases matching TRBD2. V lost 8 bases to trimming and J lost 7 bases; unmatched junction nucleotides: 9. The CDR3 is made up of 14 amino acids. The germline V gene encodes CDR1 LNHDA and CDR2 SQIVND (reference sequence). The CDR3 sequence is CASSRRGDGGELFF. The CDR3 DNA is TGTGCCAGTTCCCGGCGGGGGGATGGCGGGGAGCTGTTTTTT.

This clone has more than one count but fewer than ten. Other DNA variants within this sample encode the same CDR3. The chain employs TRBV5-6 and TRBJ2-5; D unclear. Germline V gene data show CDR1 as SGHDT and CDR2 as YYEEEE. The V end lost 2 bases, the J end lost 3 bases, and 5 bases lay between the germline ends. This CDR3 spans 12 amino acids. The CDR3 sequence: CASSLGEETQYF. The CDR3 region has the DNA TGTGCCAGCAGCTTAGGTGAAGAGACCCAGTACTTC.

This rearrangement joins TRBV6-4 to TRBJ1-5; 9 nucleotides line up with TRBD1. Germline trimming cut 5 bases from V and 7 bases from J; bases unmatched to any gene: 9. CDR1 MRHNA and CDR2 SNTAGT come from the germline V gene. The CDR3 extends over 15 amino acids. The CDR3 region is CASSPDRGVGQPQHF. The CDR3 nucleotides are TGTGCCAGCAGTCCCGACAGGGGGGTCGGACAGCCCCAGCATTTT.